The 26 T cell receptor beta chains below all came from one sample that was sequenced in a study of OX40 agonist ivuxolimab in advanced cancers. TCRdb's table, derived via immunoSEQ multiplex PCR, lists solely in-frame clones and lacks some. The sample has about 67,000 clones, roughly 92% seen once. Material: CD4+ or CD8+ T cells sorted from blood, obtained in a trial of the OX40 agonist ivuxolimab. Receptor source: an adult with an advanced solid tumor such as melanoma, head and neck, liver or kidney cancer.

In DNA form, the CDR3 reads TGTGCCAGCTCACCGGGGACAGGGGGCTTTGGCTATGGCTACACCTTC. Encoded protein: CASSPGTGGFGYGYTF. The gene calls are TRBV18 and TRBJ1-2, with TRBD1 identical over 12 bases. This CDR3 has 16 residues. V was pared by 3 bases and J by 4 bases, with 6 bases of the junction left unmatched. The germline V gene encodes CDR1 KGHSH and CDR2 LQKENI.

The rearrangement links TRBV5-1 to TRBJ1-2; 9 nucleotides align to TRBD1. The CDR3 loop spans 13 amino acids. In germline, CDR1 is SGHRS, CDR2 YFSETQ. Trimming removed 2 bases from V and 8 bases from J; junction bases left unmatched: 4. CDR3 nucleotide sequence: TGCGCCAGCAGCTTAGGGACAGGGACCGGCTACACCTTC. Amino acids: CASSLGTGTGYTF.

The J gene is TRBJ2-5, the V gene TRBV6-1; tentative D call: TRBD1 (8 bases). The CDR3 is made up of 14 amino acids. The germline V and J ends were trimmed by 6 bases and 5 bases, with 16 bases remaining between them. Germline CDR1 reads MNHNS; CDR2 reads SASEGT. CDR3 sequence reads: CASSGTGGAETQYF. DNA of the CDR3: TGTGCCAGCAGCGGAACAGGGGGGGCGGAGACCCAGTACTTC.

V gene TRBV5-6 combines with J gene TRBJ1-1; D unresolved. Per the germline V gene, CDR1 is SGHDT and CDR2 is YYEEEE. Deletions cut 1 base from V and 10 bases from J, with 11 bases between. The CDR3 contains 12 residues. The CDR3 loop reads CASSLSAAGAFF. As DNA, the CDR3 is TGTGCCAGCAGCTTGTCGGCGGCCGGAGCTTTCTTT.

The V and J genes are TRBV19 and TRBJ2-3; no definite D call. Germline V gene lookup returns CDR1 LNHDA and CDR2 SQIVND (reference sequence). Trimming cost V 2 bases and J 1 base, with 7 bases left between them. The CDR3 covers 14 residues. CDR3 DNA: TGTGCCAGTAGTATACAGGCCCGCACAGATACGCAGTATTTT. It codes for CASSIQARTDTQYF.

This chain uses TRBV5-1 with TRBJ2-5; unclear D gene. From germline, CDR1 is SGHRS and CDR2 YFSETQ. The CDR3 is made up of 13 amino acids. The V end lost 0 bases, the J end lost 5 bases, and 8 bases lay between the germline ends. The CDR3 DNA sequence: TGCGCCAGCAGCTTGGGCAGGCGCGAGACCCAGTACTTC. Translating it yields CASSLGRRETQYF.

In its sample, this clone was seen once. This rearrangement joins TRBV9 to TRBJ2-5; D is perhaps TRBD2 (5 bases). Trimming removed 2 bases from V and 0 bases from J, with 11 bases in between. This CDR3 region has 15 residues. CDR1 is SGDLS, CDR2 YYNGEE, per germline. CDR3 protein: CASSVGGGYQETQYF. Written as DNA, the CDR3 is TGTGCCAGCAGCGTTGGAGGCGGGTACCAAGAGACCCAGTACTTC.

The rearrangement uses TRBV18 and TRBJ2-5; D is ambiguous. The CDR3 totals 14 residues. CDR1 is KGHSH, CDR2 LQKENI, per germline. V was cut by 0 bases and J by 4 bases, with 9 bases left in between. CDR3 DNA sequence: TGTGCCAGCTCACCACCGGCGGCACTAGAGACCCAGTACTTC. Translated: CASSPPAALETQYF.

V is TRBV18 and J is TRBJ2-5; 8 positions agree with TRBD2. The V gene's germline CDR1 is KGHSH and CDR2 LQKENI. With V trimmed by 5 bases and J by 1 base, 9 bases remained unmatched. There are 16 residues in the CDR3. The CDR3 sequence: CASSVSRAGAQETQYF. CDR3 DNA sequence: TGTGCCAGCTCAGTCAGTAGAGCGGGGGCCCAAGAGACCCAGTACTTC.

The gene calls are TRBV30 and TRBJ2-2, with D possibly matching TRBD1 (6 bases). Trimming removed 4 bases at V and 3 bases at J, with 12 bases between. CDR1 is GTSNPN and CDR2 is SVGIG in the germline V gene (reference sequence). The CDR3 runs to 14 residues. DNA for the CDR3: TGTGCCTGGAATAACAGGGCGGACACCGGGGAGCTGTTTTTT. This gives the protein CAWNNRADTGELFF.

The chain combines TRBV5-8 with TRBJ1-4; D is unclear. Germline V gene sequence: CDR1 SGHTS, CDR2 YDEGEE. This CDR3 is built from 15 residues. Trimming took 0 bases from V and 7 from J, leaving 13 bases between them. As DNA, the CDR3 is TGTGCCAGCAGCTTGGGTAATTGGGCGGGTGAAAAACTGTTTTTT. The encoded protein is CASSLGNWAGEKLFF.

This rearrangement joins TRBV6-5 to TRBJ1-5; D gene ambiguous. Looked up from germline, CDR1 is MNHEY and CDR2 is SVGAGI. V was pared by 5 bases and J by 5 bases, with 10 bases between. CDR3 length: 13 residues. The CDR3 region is CASSEMEDQPQHF. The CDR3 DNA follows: TGTGCCAGCAGTGAAATGGAGGATCAGCCCCAGCATTTT.

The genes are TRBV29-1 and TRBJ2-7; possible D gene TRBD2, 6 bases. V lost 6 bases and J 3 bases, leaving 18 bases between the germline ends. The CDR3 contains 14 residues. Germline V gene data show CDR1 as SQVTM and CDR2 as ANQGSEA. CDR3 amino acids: CSVIAANVNYEQYF. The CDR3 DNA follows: TGCAGCGTGATAGCGGCTAATGTCAACTACGAGCAGTACTTC.

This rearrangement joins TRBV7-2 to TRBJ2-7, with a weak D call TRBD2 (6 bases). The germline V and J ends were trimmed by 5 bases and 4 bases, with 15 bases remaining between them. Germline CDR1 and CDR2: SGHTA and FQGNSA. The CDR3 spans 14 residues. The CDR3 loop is CASSRETAAYEQYF. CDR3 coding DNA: TGTGCCAGCAGCCGGGAGACGGCCGCGTACGAGCAGTACTTC.

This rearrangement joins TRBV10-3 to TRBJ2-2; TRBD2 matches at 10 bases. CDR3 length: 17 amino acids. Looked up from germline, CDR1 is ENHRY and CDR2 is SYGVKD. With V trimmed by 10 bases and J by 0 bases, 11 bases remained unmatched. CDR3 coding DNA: TGTGCCAGCAATTCCCGGACTAGCGGAACGAACACCGGGGAGCTGTTTTTT. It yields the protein CASNSRTSGTNTGELFF.

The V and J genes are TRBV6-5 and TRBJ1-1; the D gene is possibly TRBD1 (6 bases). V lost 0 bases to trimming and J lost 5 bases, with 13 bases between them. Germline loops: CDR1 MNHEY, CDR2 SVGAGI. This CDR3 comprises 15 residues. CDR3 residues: CASSYSRRGLTEAFF. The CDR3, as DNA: TGTGCCAGCAGTTACTCGAGGCGGGGGCTGACTGAAGCTTTCTTT.

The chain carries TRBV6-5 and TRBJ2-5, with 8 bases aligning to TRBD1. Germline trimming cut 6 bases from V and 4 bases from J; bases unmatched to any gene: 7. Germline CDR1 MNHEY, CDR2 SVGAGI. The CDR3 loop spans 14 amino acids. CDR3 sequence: CASSRSDRGETQYF. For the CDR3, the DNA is TGTGCCAGCAGCCGTTCCGACAGGGGAGAGACCCAGTACTTC.

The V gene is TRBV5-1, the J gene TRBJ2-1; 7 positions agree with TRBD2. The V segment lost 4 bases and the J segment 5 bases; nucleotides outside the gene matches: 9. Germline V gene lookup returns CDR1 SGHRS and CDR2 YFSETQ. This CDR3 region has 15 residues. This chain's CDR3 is CASSQISGTNNEQFF. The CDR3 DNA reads TGCGCCAGCAGCCAAATTTCCGGGACTAACAATGAGCAGTTCTTC.

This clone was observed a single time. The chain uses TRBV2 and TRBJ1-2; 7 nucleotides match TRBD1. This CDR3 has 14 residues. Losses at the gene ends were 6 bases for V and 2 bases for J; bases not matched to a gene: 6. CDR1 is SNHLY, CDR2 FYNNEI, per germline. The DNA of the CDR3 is TGTGCCAGCAGAGTAGGGACAGAGAACTATGGCTACACCTTC. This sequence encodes CASRVGTENYGYTF.

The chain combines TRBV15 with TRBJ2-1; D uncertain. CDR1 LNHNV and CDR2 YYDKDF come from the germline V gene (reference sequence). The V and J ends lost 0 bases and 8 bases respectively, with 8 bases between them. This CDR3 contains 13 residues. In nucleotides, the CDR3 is TGTGCCACCAGCAGAGATAGAAGGTATGAGCAGTTCTTC. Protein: CATSRDRRYEQFF.

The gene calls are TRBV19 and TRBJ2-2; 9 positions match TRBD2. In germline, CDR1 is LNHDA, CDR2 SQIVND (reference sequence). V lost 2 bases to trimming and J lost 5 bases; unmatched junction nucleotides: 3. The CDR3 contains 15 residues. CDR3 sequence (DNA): TGTGCCAGTAGTATACTAGCGGGGCCGACCGGGGAGCTGTTTTTT. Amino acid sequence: CASSILAGPTGELFF.

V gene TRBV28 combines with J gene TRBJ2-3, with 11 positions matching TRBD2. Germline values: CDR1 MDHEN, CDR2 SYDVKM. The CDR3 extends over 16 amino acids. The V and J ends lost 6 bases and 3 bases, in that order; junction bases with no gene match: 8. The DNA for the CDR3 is TGTGCCAGCAGACGTTTAGCGGGGGGGCCGACAGATACGCAGTATTTT. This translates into CASRRLAGGPTDTQYF.

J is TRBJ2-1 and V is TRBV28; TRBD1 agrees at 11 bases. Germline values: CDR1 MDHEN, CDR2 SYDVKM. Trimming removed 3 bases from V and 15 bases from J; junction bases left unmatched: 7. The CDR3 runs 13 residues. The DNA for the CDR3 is TGTGCCAGCAGTTTTCTTGTGGACAGGGGGCCGTTCTTC. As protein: CASSFLVDRGPFF.

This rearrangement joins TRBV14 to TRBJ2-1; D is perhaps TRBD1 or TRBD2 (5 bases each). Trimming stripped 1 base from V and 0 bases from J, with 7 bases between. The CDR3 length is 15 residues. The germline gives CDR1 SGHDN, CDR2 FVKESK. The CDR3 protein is CASSQAGSSYNEQFF. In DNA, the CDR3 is TGTGCCAGCAGCCAAGCAGGGAGCTCCTACAATGAGCAGTTCTTC.

This CDR3 is CASSLGLAASTDTQYF. In DNA, the CDR3 is TGTGCCAGCAGCTTGGGACTAGCGGCGAGCACAGATACGCAGTATTTT. The gene calls are TRBV5-4 and TRBJ2-3; 9 positions agree with TRBD2. The CDR3 runs 16 residues. Germline V gene sequence: CDR1 SGHNT, CDR2 YYREEE (reference sequence). V lost 0 bases and J lost 0; bases outside the gene matches: 2.

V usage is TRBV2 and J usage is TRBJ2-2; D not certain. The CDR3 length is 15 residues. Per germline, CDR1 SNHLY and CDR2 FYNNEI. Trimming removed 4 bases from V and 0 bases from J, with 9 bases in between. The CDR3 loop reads CASSVAEPNTGELFF. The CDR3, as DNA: TGTGCCAGCAGTGTAGCAGAACCGAACACCGGGGAGCTGTTTTTT. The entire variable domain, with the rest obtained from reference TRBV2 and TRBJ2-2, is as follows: EPEVTQTPSHQVTQMGQEVILRCVPISNHLYFYWYRQILGQKVEFLVSFYNNEISEKSEIFDDQFSVERPDGSNFTLKIRSTKLEDSAMYFCASSVAEPNTGELFFGEGSRLTVL.